This entry is about one T cell receptor (beta chain). Its antigen is still unknown. No per-base quality is available; no much larger clone lies one base away. The immunoSEQ Assay, a bias-controlled multiplex PCR, was used to amplify TCRbeta CDR3 regions from genomic DNA. The paper's data handling went like this. Nucleated cell counts per sample were estimated from amplification of reference gene primers within the assay. To quantify the absolute abundance of each unique TCRbeta CDR3 rearrangement, sequence reads were collapsed and filtered. For each sample, productive Simpson clonality was calculated as the square root of Simpson's diversity index across productive rearrangements. This immuneACCESS table, as held by TCRdb, lists in-frame sequences with V and J called but not all clones. Of the missing ones, under half trace to an unresolved V gene in checked studies; the others have no known cause. Clonal size and the V and J genes are those of that table, whereas D and trimming came from the DNA. For this sample the table gives hundreds of thousands of clones, of which just under 85% were detected only once. The ten largest clones add up to 8.9% of the sample.

The CDR3 runs 15 amino acids, cysteine and phenylalanine included. Solely the CDR3 DNA is kept, with 45 bases framed from the first base. Based on the germline V gene (reference sequence), the CDR1 and CDR2 sequences are MNHEY and SMNVEV. Relative to germline, V is 6 bases shorter and J is 2 bases shorter, with 14 bases between their ends. The collaborating institutions used their own protocols to collect whole blood in K2EDTA tubes. For TCRbeta analysis, collaborator samples were shipped as frozen whole blood, as isolated PBMCs, or as DNA extracted from either sample type. This record comes from a study of blood T cell repertoires in COVID-19 (dated by TCRdb to the early 2020s). Context from the whole study: Samples from collaborators originated in the United States, Italy and Spain and spanned both the acute and convalescent phases of COVID-19. The sample metadata nearly always contained a de-identified subject ID, COVID-19 status, age in years and sex. The samples were drawn from the first 160 participants of the ongoing ImmuneRACE study and from 1,254 subjects provided by 6 global collaborators. HLA class I and class II types, where available, came from metadata supplied by the sample provider rather than from assay-based typing. The material from the prospective study consisted of cDNA or gDNA derived from T cells, B-cell-depleted T cells, or PBMCs. Deeply sampled blood TCRbeta repertoires from subjects exposed to, actively infected with, or recovered from COVID-19 were included in the dataset. A freely available public database, intended as a resource for researchers studying the immune response to SARS-CoV-2, is where the repertoires were released.

What the research found in general, with its limitations: The quantity of clinical and demographic metadata differed by source and by participant and was supplied without curation.

This chain joins TRBV27 to TRBJ1-5; perhaps TRBD1 is the D gene, with 6 bases matching. The source of this sequence is a man aged 80 or over with acute or convalescent COVID-19. The material sequenced was peripheral blood. The base sequence is TGTGCCAGCAGAGGTGGGGGCCTAGGCAATCAGCCCCAGCATTTT. Translation gives CASRGGGLGNQPQHF.